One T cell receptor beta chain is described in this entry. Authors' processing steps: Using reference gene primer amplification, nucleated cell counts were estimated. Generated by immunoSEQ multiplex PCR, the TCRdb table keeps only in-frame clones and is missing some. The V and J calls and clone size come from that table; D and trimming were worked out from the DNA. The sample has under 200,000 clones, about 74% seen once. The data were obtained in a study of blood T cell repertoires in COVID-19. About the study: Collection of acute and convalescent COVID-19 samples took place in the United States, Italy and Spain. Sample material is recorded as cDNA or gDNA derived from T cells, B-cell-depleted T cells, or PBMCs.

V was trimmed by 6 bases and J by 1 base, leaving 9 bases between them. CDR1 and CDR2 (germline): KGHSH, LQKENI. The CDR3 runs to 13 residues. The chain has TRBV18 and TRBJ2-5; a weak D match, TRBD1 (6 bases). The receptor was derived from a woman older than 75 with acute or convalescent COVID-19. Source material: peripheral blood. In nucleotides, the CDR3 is TGTGCCAGCTCCCCAGGGGCCCAAGAGACCCAGTACTTC. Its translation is CASSPGAQETQYF.